This entry describes one T cell receptor beta chain. The CDR3 runs 15 residues. Trimming cost V 0 bases and J 2 bases, with 11 bases left between them. CDR1 SGHDT and CDR2 YYEEEE come from the germline V gene. Time point here: persistent/refractory GD, antithyroid drugs over 5 years with positive TRAb. From PBMCs, RNA was extracted and then used to make the TCR library. The entry originates in a study of regulatory T cells in long-lasting Graves disease. Background on the study: Over-5-year antithyroid drug use with positive TSH receptor antibodies defined persistent Graves' disease in the study.

To make TCR beta libraries, researchers used iRepertoire HTBI primers and Arm-PCR of CDR3 regions. One entry per CDR3 protein, called by TCRdb with MiXCR from the multiplex PCR reads. The table records under 500,000 distinct CDR3 sequences, around 20% of them present only once. This clonotype originated in a female donor with Graves disease. The sequences come from peripheral blood mononuclear cells (PBMCs), collected when the disease was refractory, from a patient treated with antithyroid drugs. The V gene is TRBV5-6, the J gene TRBJ2-5, with D perhaps matching TRBD2 (5 bases). The CDR3, as DNA: TGTGCCAGCAGCTTGGTTGCTACGGGGCAAGAGACCCAGTACTTC. This translates into CASSLVATGQETQYF.